Listed below are T cell receptor beta chains from one sample, sequenced in a study of OX40 agonist ivuxolimab in advanced cancers. Method: immunoSEQ multiplex PCR; TCRdb's copy keeps in-frame clones and lacks some. The top ten clones hold roughly 21% of a sample with about 39,000 clones, more than 85% of them seen once. Sequenced material: CD4+ or CD8+ T cells sorted from blood, taken in a trial of the OX40 agonist ivuxolimab. The receptors derive from an adult with an advanced solid tumor such as melanoma, head and neck, liver or kidney cancer. CDR3s include the opening cysteine and the closing phenylalanine or tryptophan. A D gene is named only where the DNA matches it firmly. Expanded clones are given a class, and other clones once, few, many or no size at all.

V: TRBV4-2
J: TRBJ2-1
size: -
D: TRBD2
CDR3: CASSQGGTSGTPGNEQFF
DNA: TGTGCCAGCAGCCAAGGGGGGACTAGCGGGACCCCTGGCAATGAGCAGTTCTTC

V: TRBV4-1
J: TRBJ1-1
size: -
D: -
CDR3: CASSQVVLATEAFF
DNA: TGCGCCAGCAGCCAAGTAGTATTGGCGACCGAAGCTTTCTTT

V: TRBV4-1
J: TRBJ1-1
size: -
D: -
CDR3: CASSHSPGTENTEAFF
DNA: TGCGCCAGCAGCCACAGCCCCGGGACGGAGAACACTGAAGCTTTCTTT

V: TRBV27
J: TRBJ1-1
size: -
D: TRBD1
CDR3: CASSPFGGGDTEAFF
DNA: TGTGCCAGCAGCCCATTTGGAGGGGGCGACACTGAAGCTTTCTTT

V: TRBV28
J: TRBJ1-1
size: -
D: -
CDR3: CASSLGRAEAFF
DNA: TGTGCCAGCAGTTTAGGGCGCGCTGAAGCTTTCTTT

V: TRBV4-1
J: TRBJ2-2
size: -
D: -
CDR3: CASTVAVNTGELFF
DNA: TGCGCCAGCACCGTAGCGGTTAACACCGGGGAGCTGTTTTTT

V: TRBV28
J: TRBJ2-2
size: -
D: TRBD2
CDR3: CASGTSLAGGPRELFF
DNA: TGTGCCAGCGGAACCTCACTAGCGGGAGGGCCTCGGGAGCTGTTTTTT

V: TRBV4-2
J: TRBJ2-2
size: -
D: -
CDR3: CASGQAPRGAGVNTGELFF
DNA: TGTGCCAGCGGCCAAGCCCCCCGTGGAGCGGGTGTCAACACCGGGGAGCTGTTTTTT

V: TRBV5-1
J: TRBJ2-7
size: -
D: -
CDR3: CASSPDTGYEQYF
DNA: TGCGCCAGCAGCCCCGACACAGGGTACGAGCAGTACTTC

V: TRBV18
J: TRBJ2-7
size: -
D: -
CDR3: CASSPQDFSYEQYF
DNA: TGTGCCAGCTCACCACAAGACTTCTCCTACGAGCAGTACTTC

V: TRBV2
J: TRBJ2-1
size: -
D: -
CDR3: CASIPEAGGKGEQFF
DNA: TGTGCCAGCATCCCCGAAGCGGGTGGAAAGGGTGAGCAGTTCTTC

V: TRBV6-5
J: TRBJ1-1
size: -
D: -
CDR3: CASSPGEAFF
DNA: TGTGCCAGCAGCCCCGGGGAAGCTTTCTTT

V: TRBV7-9
J: TRBJ2-3
size: -
D: -
CDR3: CASSLAQVTGQNTDTQYF
DNA: TGTGCCAGCAGCTTAGCCCAAGTTACGGGCCAGAACACAGATACGCAGTATTTT

V: TRBV19
J: TRBJ2-7
size: -
D: TRBD2
CDR3: CALGTSGNSYEQYF
DNA: TGCGCCCTCGGGACTAGCGGGAACTCCTACGAGCAGTACTTC

V: TRBV12-5
J: TRBJ2-3
size: few
D: -
CDR3: CASGLVGREDTQYF
DNA: TGTGCTAGTGGTTTGGTGGGGCGGGAAGATACGCAGTATTTT

V: TRBV7-2
J: TRBJ2-3
size: -
D: TRBD2
CDR3: CASSLDSGSNTQYF
DNA: TGTGCCAGCAGCTTAGATAGCGGGAGTAATACGCAGTATTTT

V: TRBV7-7
J: TRBJ1-2
size: -
D: -
CDR3: CASSFGRHGYTF
DNA: TGTGCTAGCAGCTTCGGACGGCATGGCTACACCTTC

V: TRBV11-2
J: TRBJ2-2
size: -
D: -
CDR3: CASSAAETGELFF
DNA: TGTGCCAGCAGCGCGGCTGAAACCGGGGAGCTGTTTTTT

V: TRBV27
J: TRBJ2-3
size: few
D: TRBD1
CDR3: CASRGTGGTDTQYF
DNA: TGTGCCAGCAGGGGGACAGGGGGCACAGATACGCAGTATTTT

V: TRBV11-2
J: TRBJ2-7
size: -
D: -
CDR3: CASSLDYRHEQYF
DNA: TGTGCCAGCAGCTTAGATTATCGGCACGAGCAGTACTTC

V: TRBV29-1
J: TRBJ1-2
size: -
D: -
CDR3: CSVIGVLSYGYTF
DNA: TGCAGCGTTATAGGGGTGCTTTCCTATGGCTACACCTTC

V: TRBV27
J: TRBJ2-3
size: -
D: -
CDR3: CASRGPTSTDTQYF
DNA: TGTGCCAGCAGAGGGCCAACTAGCACAGATACGCAGTATTTT

V: TRBV7-2
J: TRBJ2-2
size: -
D: -
CDR3: CASSFFPTTTGELFF
DNA: TGTGCCAGCAGCTTCTTCCCTACTACTACCGGGGAGCTGTTTTTT

V: TRBV2
J: TRBJ1-1
size: -
D: -
CDR3: CASSINERFTEAFF
DNA: TGTGCCAGCAGTATCAACGAGCGATTCACTGAAGCTTTCTTT

V: TRBV5-4
J: TRBJ2-1
size: once
D: -
CDR3: CASSLYVGGGNEQFF
DNA: TGTGCCAGCAGCTTGTACGTGGGAGGGGGTAATGAGCAGTTCTTC

V: TRBV29-1
J: TRBJ1-5
size: -
D: -
CDR3: CSVLTDSNQPQHF
DNA: TGCAGCGTTCTGACAGATAGCAATCAGCCCCAGCATTTT

V: TRBV27
J: TRBJ1-5
size: once
D: TRBD1
CDR3: CASSSTGAGQPQHF
DNA: TGTGCCAGCAGTTCGACAGGGGCCGGACAGCCCCAGCATTTT

V: TRBV13
J: TRBJ2-7
size: -
D: -
CDR3: CASSPSGSYEQYF
DNA: TGTGCCAGCAGCCCAAGCGGTTCCTACGAGCAGTACTTC

V: TRBV7-6
J: TRBJ2-2
size: -
D: -
CDR3: CASTPISGELFF
DNA: TGTGCCAGCACCCCCATAAGCGGGGAGCTGTTTTTT

V: TRBV11-2
J: TRBJ2-1
size: -
D: TRBD2
CDR3: CASSLDRRLADDNEQFF
DNA: TGTGCCAGCAGCTTAGATAGGAGACTAGCGGACGACAATGAGCAGTTCTTC

V: TRBV30
J: TRBJ1-4
size: -
D: -
CDR3: CAWSIRDTMNEKLFF
DNA: TGTGCCTGGAGTATCCGGGACACAATGAATGAAAAACTGTTTTTT

V: TRBV28
J: TRBJ2-7
size: -
D: TRBD1
CDR3: CASSFVGGGPDEQYF
DNA: TGTGCCAGCAGTTTTGTAGGGGGCGGCCCCGACGAGCAGTACTTC

V: TRBV29-1
J: TRBJ2-7
size: -
D: -
CDR3: CSVEIPTTYEQYF
DNA: TGCAGCGTTGAAATTCCCACAACCTACGAGCAGTACTTC

V: TRBV19
J: TRBJ2-1
size: -
D: TRBD2
CDR3: CASSTRTSGAYNEQFF
DNA: TGTGCCAGTAGTACTCGGACTAGCGGGGCCTACAATGAGCAGTTCTTC

V: TRBV9
J: TRBJ2-4
size: -
D: -
CDR3: CASSVGGRGLNNIQYF
DNA: TGTGCCAGCAGCGTAGGGGGAAGGGGACTGAATAACATTCAGTACTTC

V: TRBV25-1
J: TRBJ2-1
size: -
D: TRBD2
CDR3: CASSEGRRGKDEQFF
DNA: TGTGCCAGCAGTGAGGGACGGCGGGGGAAGGATGAGCAGTTCTTC

V: TRBV19
J: TRBJ2-1
size: -
D: -
CDR3: CASSISVGSGNEQFF
DNA: TGTGCCAGTAGTATCTCGGTTGGTTCGGGAAATGAGCAGTTCTTC

V: TRBV4-1
J: TRBJ1-5
size: -
D: -
CDR3: CASSQIQGNQPQHF
DNA: TGCGCCAGCAGCCAGATACAGGGTAATCAGCCCCAGCATTTT

V: TRBV7-2
J: TRBJ2-1
size: -
D: -
CDR3: CASSRDLSSYNEQFF
DNA: TGTGCCAGCAGCCGGGACCTTAGCTCCTACAATGAGCAGTTCTTC

V: TRBV5-1
J: TRBJ2-1
size: -
D: TRBD2
CDR3: CASSMGLAGGHEQFF
DNA: TGCGCCAGCAGCATGGGACTAGCGGGAGGGCATGAGCAGTTCTTC

V: TRBV2
J: TRBJ2-7
size: -
D: -
CDR3: CASSDPPGGEYEQYF
DNA: TGTGCCAGCAGTGACCCCCCCGGGGGCGAATACGAGCAGTACTTC

V: TRBV19
J: TRBJ2-7
size: -
D: TRBD2
CDR3: CASSKASGDIREQYF
DNA: TGTGCCAGTAGTAAGGCTAGCGGTGATATACGAGAGCAGTACTTC

V: TRBV7-8
J: TRBJ2-1
size: -
D: -
CDR3: CASSPGLSSYNEQFF
DNA: TGTGCCAGCAGCCCTGGGCTTAGCTCCTACAATGAGCAGTTCTTC

V: TRBV6-5
J: TRBJ1-1
size: -
D: -
CDR3: CASSYGRGLEAFF
DNA: TGTGCCAGCAGTTACGGTCGGGGCCTAGAAGCTTTCTTT

V: TRBV11-2
J: TRBJ2-3
size: -
D: -
CDR3: CASSPALVNTQYF
DNA: TGTGCCAGCAGTCCCGCCTTAGTAAATACGCAGTATTTT

V: TRBV19
J: TRBJ2-7
size: -
D: TRBD2
CDR3: CASSPGLASSYEQYF
DNA: TGTGCCAGTAGCCCCGGACTAGCTAGTTCCTACGAGCAGTACTTC

V: TRBV6-1
J: TRBJ2-7
size: -
D: TRBD1
CDR3: CASSQVGGTYEQYF
DNA: TGTGCCAGCAGTCAAGTAGGGGGCACCTACGAGCAGTACTTC

V: TRBV19
J: TRBJ2-7
size: -
D: -
CDR3: CASSGGVDSATYEQYF
DNA: TGTGCCAGTAGTGGGGGCGTGGATAGCGCAACCTACGAGCAGTACTTC

V: TRBV2
J: TRBJ1-1
size: -
D: -
CDR3: CASSAGRTEAFF
DNA: TGTGCCAGCAGTGCAGGGCGAACTGAAGCTTTCTTT

V: TRBV11-3
J: TRBJ2-2
size: -
D: TRBD2
CDR3: CASSWEGNTGELFF
DNA: TGTGCCAGCAGCTGGGAGGGGAACACCGGGGAGCTGTTTTTT

V: TRBV13
J: TRBJ2-3
size: once
D: -
CDR3: CASSLSGRWGDTQYF
DNA: TGTGCCAGCAGCTTATCGGGCAGGTGGGGGGATACGCAGTATTTT

V: TRBV4-1
J: TRBJ2-7
size: -
D: TRBD1
CDR3: CASSPGQGYYEQYF
DNA: TGCGCCAGCAGCCCTGGACAGGGGTACTACGAGCAGTACTTC

V: TRBV28
J: TRBJ2-3
size: -
D: -
CDR3: CASSLGQLSTDTQYF
DNA: TGTGCCAGCAGTTTGGGGCAGTTAAGCACAGATACGCAGTATTTT

V: TRBV7-9
J: TRBJ1-3
size: -
D: -
CDR3: CASSFAGSDKGNTIYF
DNA: TGTGCCAGCAGCTTCGCAGGGAGCGACAAAGGAAACACCATATATTTT